These T cell receptor beta chains were read from a single sample in a study of tumor and adjacent non-tumor tissue in lung cancer. Each CDR3 protein gets one entry after TCRdb re-called the multiplex PCR reads with MiXCR. The profile covers about 110,000 distinct CDR3 sequences, with about 64% appearing a single time and around 20% taken by the ten largest. Material: distant non-tumor lung tissue. The receptors derive from a man aged 55 to 70 with non-small cell lung cancer. CDR3s include the opening cysteine and the closing phenylalanine or tryptophan. D genes are given only for firm matches. Part of the rows lack a size; the others show once, few, many or a class for expanded clones.

J	V	size	D	CDR3	DNA
TRBJ2-2	TRBV7-8	many	NA	CASSLVGGELFF	TGTGCCAGCAGCTTAGTGGGCGGGGAGCTGTTTTTT
TRBJ2-1	TRBV4-3	NA	TRBD1	CASSQDRQAKMVF	TGCGCCAGCAGCCAGGACAGGCAGGCTAAGATGGTCTTC
TRBJ2-5	TRBV7-2	NA	TRBD2	CASNSLAYQETQYF	TGTGCCAGCAACTCACTAGCGTACCAAGAGACCCAGTACTTC
TRBJ1-1	TRBV10-3	many	TRBD1	CAISRQGAENTEAFF	TGTGCCATCAGTAGACAGGGGGCGGAAAACACTGAAGCTTTCTTT
TRBJ2-1	TRBV28	few	NA	CASSLMDEQFF	TGTGCCAGCAGTCTGATGGATGAGCAGTTCTTC
TRBJ2-5	TRBV2	NA	NA	CAIGRDTQYF	TGTGCCATCGGCCGGGATACCCAGTACTTC
TRBJ2-7	TRBV28	NA	TRBD1	CASSAIGTGLPYEQYF	TGTGCCAGCAGTGCCATCGGGACAGGTCTTCCCTACGAGCAGTACTTC
TRBJ2-2	TRBV7-9	many	TRBD2	CASTPSIAGGNFPTGELFF	TGTGCCAGCACCCCGTCAATAGCGGGAGGGAACTTTCCCACCGGGGAGCTGTTTTTT
TRBJ1-1	TRBV28	NA	TRBD1	CANSLGQKDTEAFF	TGTGCCAACAGTTTGGGACAGAAGGACACTGAAGCTTTCTTT
TRBJ2-1	TRBV4-1	NA	NA	CASISVSGGRWFF	TGCGCCAGCATCTCCGTTAGCGGAGGAAGGTGGTTCTTC
TRBJ1-1	TRBV12-3/TRBV12-4	NA	NA	CASSLRTEAFF	TGTGCCAGCAGTTTGAGAACTGAGGCTTTCTTT
TRBJ2-5	TRBV11-2	NA	TRBD1	CISSPDRFGSETQYF	TGTATCAGCAGCCCGGACAGGTTTGGCTCTGAGACCCAGTACTTC
TRBJ1-6	TRBV6-1	NA	TRBD1	CASTETGGTVIAPLHF	TGTGCCAGCACTGAAACAGGGGGAACAGTGATCGCACCCCTCCACTTT
TRBJ2-7	TRBV5-1	NA	NA	CASIGNEGNYEQYF	TGCGCCAGCATCGGGAACGAGGGCAACTACGAGCAGTACTTC
TRBJ1-2	TRBV6-2/TRBV6-3	NA	NA	CASVGRGRNYGYTF	TGTGCCAGCGTCGGACGGGGGAGAAACTATGGCTACACCTTC
TRBJ2-7	TRBV10-3	NA	TRBD1	CAIRQGNVNEQYF	TGTGCCATCAGACAGGGGAATGTGAACGAGCAGTACTTC
TRBJ1-4	TRBV4-1	many	NA	CASSQEGKNNEKLFF	TGCGCCAGCAGCCAAGAGGGGAAGAATAATGAAAAACTGTTTTTT
TRBJ2-7	TRBV7-9	NA	NA	CASSLGGPSSYEQYF	TGTGCCAGTAGCTTAGGGGGTCCTAGCTCCTACGAGCAGTACTTC
TRBJ1-2	TRBV29-1	many	TRBD1	CSVRTGGVSGYTF	TGCAGCGTGCGGACAGGGGGCGTCTCTGGCTACACCTTC
TRBJ1-2	TRBV28	NA	NA	CAATGSYGYAF	TGTGCCGCCACAGGGAGCTATGGCTACGCCTTC
TRBJ2-1	TRBV12-3/TRBV12-4	NA	TRBD1	CASSPGQGRRNEHFF	TGTGCCAGTAGCCCGGGACAGGGGAGGCGCAATGAGCACTTCTTC
TRBJ2-2	TRBV29-1	NA	TRBD2	CSVYETSETNTGEMFF	TGCAGTGTGTACGAGACTAGCGAAACGAACACCGGGGAGATGTTTTTT
TRBJ2-1	TRBV6-6	once	NA	CVSSHTSSYNEQFF	TGTGTCAGCAGTCATACGAGCTCCTATAATGAGCAGTTCTTC
TRBJ1-1	TRBV11-3	medium-sized	TRBD1	CASSKQGASTEAFF	TGTGCCAGCAGCAAACAGGGGGCGTCCACTGAAGCTTTCTTT
TRBJ2-7	TRBV4-2	NA	NA	CASGQDETGNEQYF	TGTGCCAGCGGCCAAGATGAGACAGGCAACGAGCAGTACTTC
TRBJ2-1	TRBV4-2	NA	NA	CVSSQDGNPGTYNDQFF	TGTGTCAGCAGCCAAGATGGGAACCCCGGAACCTACAATGACCAGTTCTTC
TRBJ2-5	TRBV25-1	NA	NA	CASNEIVGHGTQYF	TGTGCCAGCAATGAAATTGTGGGGCACGGGACCCAGTACTTC
TRBJ2-1	TRBV11-1	NA	NA	CTSRRFAELSNNEQFF	TGTACCAGCAGACGATTCGCGGAACTAAGTAACAATGAACAGTTCTTC
TRBJ2-1	TRBV5-1	NA	TRBD2	CASSLGRTSGRQNEHFF	TGCGCCAGCAGCTTGGGCAGGACTAGCGGGAGGCAGAATGAGCACTTTTTC
TRBJ2-7	TRBV7-9	many	NA	CASSPPGILGSYEQYF	TGTGCCAGCAGCCCCCCGGGCATACTAGGTTCCTACGAGCAGTACTTC
TRBJ2-2	TRBV5-4	many	TRBD2	CASSSGLAGAPGTGELFF	TGTGCCAGCAGCTCGGGACTAGCGGGGGCCCCGGGGACCGGGGAGCTGTTTTTT
TRBJ2-3	TRBV4-1	NA	NA	CTSSRDRGTVLTSTDTQYF	TGCACCAGCAGCCGAGATCGGGGGACAGTTCTAACTAGCACAGATACGCAGTATTTT
TRBJ1-5	TRBV28	NA	NA	CASDPGGALKPQHF	TGTGCCAGTGACCCCGGAGGGGCCCTTAAGCCCCAGCATTTT
TRBJ2-1	TRBV6-4	few	NA	CASSDLSGDNEQFF	TGTGCCAGCAGTGACCTTAGCGGCGACAATGAGCAGTTCTTC
TRBJ2-7	TRBV5-1	NA	NA	CASGLAGGPYEQYF	TGCGCCAGCGGCTTGGCCGGGGGACCCTACGAGCAGTACTTC
TRBJ2-3	TRBV4-3	many	TRBD2	CASSQDRRGGSRTDTQYF	TGCGCCAGCAGCCAAGATCGTCGAGGCGGGAGTAGAACAGATACGCAGTATTTT
TRBJ2-5	TRBV6-2/TRBV6-3	NA	TRBD1	CADSYYRQGVSETQYF	TGTGCCGACAGTTACTATCGACAGGGGGTATCAGAGACCCAGTACTTC
TRBJ2-7	TRBV20-1	few	NA	CSASSGSAYEQYF	TGCAGTGCTAGCTCGGGATCAGCCTACGAGCAGTACTTC
TRBJ2-1	TRBV5-1	NA	NA	CAISEDSVSYNEQFF	TGCGCCATCAGCGAGGACAGTGTTTCCTACAATGAGCAGTTCTTC
TRBJ2-2	TRBV5-4	NA	NA	CTSSSGQIRTRELFF	TGTACCAGTAGCTCTGGACAGATAAGAACCAGGGAGCTGTTTTTT
TRBJ1-5	TRBV12-3/TRBV12-4	NA	TRBD1	CAISQGTGGYQPQHF	TGTGCCATCAGCCAAGGGACAGGGGGTTATCAGCCCCAGCATTTT
TRBJ2-3	TRBV6-1	NA	NA	CASSEAPGDTDTQYF	TGTGCCAGCAGTGAGGCCCCCGGTGACACAGATACGCAGTATTTT
TRBJ1-2	TRBV4-1	NA	TRBD1	CASSPGTEAWGYIF	TGCGCCAGCAGCCCCGGGACAGAGGCGTGGGGCTACATCTTC
TRBJ2-7	TRBV11-3	NA	TRBD1	CDSNLTSGTGGYEQYF	TGTGACAGCAACTTAACCTCTGGGACAGGGGGCTACGAGCAGTACTTC
TRBJ2-5	TRBV9	few	TRBD1	CASSEGQDGIQYF	TGTGCCAGCAGCGAAGGACAGGATGGGATCCAGTACTTC
TRBJ1-1	TRBV14	many	NA	CASSQPLAGEAFF	TGTGCCAGCAGCCAACCCCTCGCGGGAGAAGCTTTCTTT
TRBJ2-3	TRBV5-1	NA	NA	CASNPRVWQTSTDTQYF	TGCGCCAGCAACCCCCGAGTTTGGCAAACTAGCACAGATACGCAGTATTTT
TRBJ2-7	TRBV7-2	many	NA	CASSLVSGTSRVEQYF	TGTGCCAGCAGCTTAGTTTCGGGGACCTCCAGGGTCGAGCAGTACTTC
TRBJ2-1	TRBV6-2/TRBV6-3	NA	TRBD2	CTSSAGGSSHNEQFF	TGTACCAGCAGTGCGGGCGGGAGCTCCCACAATGAGCAGTTCTTC
TRBJ2-5	TRBV7-2	NA	NA	CASSPQQETQYF	TGTGCCAGCAGTCCACAGCAAGAGACCCAGTACTTC
TRBJ2-3	TRBV19	few	TRBD2	CASKPTSFSDTQYF	TGTGCCAGTAAACCGACTAGCTTCTCAGATACGCAGTATTTT
TRBJ1-1	TRBV5-6	NA	NA	CASSDAGMKTEAFF	TGTGCCAGCAGCGATGCCGGGATGAAGACTGAAGCTTTCTTT
TRBJ2-3	TRBV29-1	NA	NA	CSVGQAPIYTQYF	TGCAGCGTTGGACAGGCCCCGATTTATACGCAGTATTTC
TRBJ2-2	TRBV12-3/TRBV12-4	NA	NA	CASSPLSDANTGELFF	TGTGCCAGCAGTCCCCTGAGCGATGCGAACACCGGGGAGCTGTTTTTT
TRBJ2-5	TRBV5-1	few	NA	CASSLEGGVQETQYF	TGCGCCAGCAGCTTGGAAGGGGGGGTCCAAGAGACCCAGTACTTC
TRBJ1-1	TRBV5-1	NA	NA	CASREEDFHTEAFF	TGCGCGAGCAGGGAAGAGGACTTTCACACTGAAGCTTTCTTT
TRBJ1-4	TRBV5-1	few	TRBD1	CASSQGAANEKLFF	TGCGCCAGCAGCCAGGGGGCGGCTAATGAAAAACTGTTTTTT
TRBJ2-3	TRBV4-2	NA	TRBD2	CASSQVRAGGLDTQYF	TGTGCCAGCAGCCAGGTTCGGGCGGGGGGGCTTGATACGCAGTATTTT
TRBJ1-3	TRBV9	NA	TRBD1	CASSATGLSGNTIYF	TGTGCCAGCAGCGCGACAGGGCTCTCTGGAAACACCATATATTTT